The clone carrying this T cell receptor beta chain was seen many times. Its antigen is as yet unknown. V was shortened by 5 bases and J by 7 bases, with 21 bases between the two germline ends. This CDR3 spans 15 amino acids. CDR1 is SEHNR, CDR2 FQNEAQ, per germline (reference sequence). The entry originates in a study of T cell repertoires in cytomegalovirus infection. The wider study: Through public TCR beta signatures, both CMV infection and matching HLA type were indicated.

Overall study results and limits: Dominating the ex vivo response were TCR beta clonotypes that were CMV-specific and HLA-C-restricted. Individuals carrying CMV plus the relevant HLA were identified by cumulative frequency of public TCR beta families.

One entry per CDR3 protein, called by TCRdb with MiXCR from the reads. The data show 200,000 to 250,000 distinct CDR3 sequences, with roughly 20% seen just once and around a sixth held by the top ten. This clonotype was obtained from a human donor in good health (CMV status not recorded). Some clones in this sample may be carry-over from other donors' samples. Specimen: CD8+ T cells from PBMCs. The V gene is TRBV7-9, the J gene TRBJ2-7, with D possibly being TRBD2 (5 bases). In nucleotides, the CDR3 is TGTGCCAGCAGCCGACCCCCCTCAAATTCGGGGGAGCAGTACTTC. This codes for CASSRPPSNSGEQYF. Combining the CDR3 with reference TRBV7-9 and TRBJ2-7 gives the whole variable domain DTGVSQNPRHKITKRGQNVTFRCDPISEHNRLYWYRQTLGQGPEFLTYFQNEAQLEKSRLLSDRFSAERPKGSFSTLEIQRTEQGDSAMYLCASSRPPSNSGEQYFGPGTRLTVT.